This T cell receptor (beta chain) was retrieved from a study of blood T cell repertoires in COVID-19. The data were produced by immunoSEQ multiplex PCR, yet TCRdb's version contains in-frame clones alone and is incomplete. The table shows about 280,000 clones, with roughly 90% occurring only once. The V end was cut by 1 base, the J end by 3 bases, with 7 bases between. CDR3 length equals 12 residues. The germline gives CDR1 GTSNPN, CDR2 SVGIG (reference sequence). The specimen was peripheral blood. The receptor was derived from a woman in her thirties with COVID-19, enrolled during active disease. The V call is TRBV30, the J call TRBJ2-7; D call uncertain. The CDR3 loop reads CAWSGRLYEQYF. CDR3 nucleotide sequence: TGTGCCTGGAGTGGGCGGCTCTACGAGCAGTACTTC.